These 22 T cell receptor beta chains came from one sample sequenced in a study of T cells in lung cancer brain metastases. Data came from immunoSEQ multiplex PCR; TCRdb stores just in-frame clones and leaves some out. Here the sample spans a few thousand clones, roughly nine tenths being singletons. The specimen was tumor tissue from the primary lung tumor. The receptors come from a man aged 70 or older with non-small cell lung cancer.

The chain combines TRBV7-9 with TRBJ1-2; 9 nucleotides match TRBD1. The length of the CDR3 is 16 residues. Germline lookup yields CDR1 SEHNR and CDR2 FQNEAQ (reference sequence). V lost 5 bases and J lost 8; bases outside the gene matches: 15. In nucleotides, the CDR3 is TGTGCCAGCAGCCACCTCCCGGGACAGGGATTCCGGGGCTACACCTTC. Residues: CASSHLPGQGFRGYTF.

V usage is TRBV12-5 and J usage is TRBJ2-7; 7 positions agree with TRBD2. From germline, CDR1 is LGHNT and CDR2 FRNRAP. Trimming at V came to 4 bases and at J to 2 bases, leaving 2 bases not matched to a gene. The CDR3 has 13 residues. The CDR3 bases are TGTGCTAGTGGTTGGGGGGGTCCCTACGAGCAGTACTTC. Translating gives CASGWGGPYEQYF.

The CDR3 DNA sequence: TGTGCCAGCAGTGTTGGGGGCCGCTCCTACGAGCAGTACTTC. This encodes CASSVGGRSYEQYF. This chain uses TRBV2 with TRBJ2-7; TRBD1 is a possible D gene (6 bases). The V gene's germline CDR1 is SNHLY and CDR2 FYNNEI. The CDR3 contains 14 residues. V dropped 4 bases and J dropped 0 bases, with 10 bases sitting between them.

This chain joins TRBV4-3 and TRBJ2-7; 10 nucleotides match TRBD2. The J segment lost 2 bases and the V segment lost 0 bases, leaving 1 base of the junction unmatched. Germline CDR1 is LGHNA and CDR2 is YSLEER. The CDR3 is made up of 15 amino acids. The CDR3 loop reads CASSQDSGGAYEQYF. CDR3 DNA: TGCGCCAGCAGCCAAGACAGCGGGGGGGCCTACGAGCAGTACTTC.

V and J are TRBV19 and TRBJ1-1, with 8 bases matching TRBD1. The CDR3 covers 20 residues. J was trimmed by 0 bases and V by 0 bases; bases with no gene match: 15. In germline, CDR1 is LNHDA, CDR2 SQIVND (reference sequence). The CDR3 loop reads CASSIDLFGTGPLMNTEAFF. The DNA for the CDR3 is TGTGCCAGTAGTATAGATCTATTCGGGACAGGACCCTTGATGAACACTGAAGCTTTCTTT.

This rearrangement joins TRBV5-6 to TRBJ2-7; D tentatively reads TRBD1 or TRBD2 (5 bases each). The germline V gene has CDR1 SGHDT and CDR2 YYEEEE. The CDR3 length is 16 residues. Between the trimmed V and J ends, which lost 0 bases and 3 bases, there was a span of 16 bases. CDR3 loop: CASSLAGTADVYEQYF. CDR3 DNA sequence: TGTGCCAGCAGCTTGGCCGGGACGGCGGACGTCTACGAGCAGTACTTC.

The chain uses TRBV2 and TRBJ2-5; D remains ambiguous. Germline V gene lookup returns CDR1 SNHLY and CDR2 FYNNEI. This CDR3 contains 14 residues. The V gene lost 4 bases and the J gene lost 1 base, with 10 bases spanning the gap. CDR3 bases: TGTGCCAGCAGTGCCGGAACTATCCAAGAGACCCAGTACTTC. This encodes CASSAGTIQETQYF. Filled out from reference TRBV2 and TRBJ2-5, the complete variable domain reads EPEVTQTPSHQVTQMGQEVILRCVPISNHLYFYWYRQILGQKVEFLVSFYNNEISEKSEIFDDQFSVERPDGSNFTLKIRSTKLEDSAMYFCASSAGTIQETQYFGPGTRLLVL.

The chain has TRBV9 and TRBJ2-2, with TRBD2 as a possible D gene (6 bases). V lost 8 bases, J lost 5 bases, and 10 bases lay in between. Germline V gene sequence: CDR1 SGDLS, CDR2 YYNGEE. The CDR3 has 12 amino acids. CDR3: CASRRETGELFF. The CDR3 DNA reads as TGTGCCAGTCGACGGGAGACCGGGGAGCTGTTTTTT.

This clone has only one observation. The chain couples TRBV10-3 to TRBJ2-7; D not certain. CDR1 ENHRY and CDR2 SYGVKD come from the germline V gene. Trimming cost V 1 base and J 5 bases, with 6 bases left between them. This CDR3 is built from 12 residues. The CDR3 region is CAISELGNEQYF. In DNA, the CDR3 is TGTGCCATCAGTGAGTTAGGAAACGAGCAGTACTTC.

The chain combines TRBV7-9 with TRBJ1-5, with D unresolved. This CDR3 contains 13 residues. Trimming removed 3 bases from V and 4 bases from J, with 7 bases in between. Germline values: CDR1 SEHNR, CDR2 FQNEAQ (reference sequence). CDR3 region: CASSLSGNQPQHF. In nucleotides, the CDR3 is TGTGCCAGCAGCTTGAGTGGGAATCAGCCCCAGCATTTT.

The J gene is TRBJ2-7, the V gene TRBV12-1; the D call of TRBD2 is as the table states it, not checked on the DNA. TRBV12-1 is classified as a pseudogene. This CDR3 is built from 15 residues. CDR3 nucleotide sequence: TGTGCCAGCAGCTTTCGGGAGGATTCTCCCTACGAGCAGTACTTC. Translated: CASSFREDSPYEQYF.

The chain couples TRBV10-1 to TRBJ1-4; the match to TRBD1 covers 8 bases. This CDR3 is built from 13 residues. Germline V lookup: CDR1 WNHNN, CDR2 SYGVQD (reference sequence). The ends lost 7 bases at V and 8 bases at J; junction bases unmatched: 6. The CDR3 DNA reads as TGCGCCAGCAATCGGGACAGGAAGGAAAAACTGTTTTTT. It codes for CASNRDRKEKLFF.

The chain recombines TRBV21-1 with TRBJ1-4. TRBV21-1 is a listed pseudogene. The CDR3 contains 15 residues. The CDR3: CASSHEGTGNEKLFF. The CDR3 coding sequence is TGTGCCAGCAGCCACGAAGGGACGGGGAATGAAAAACTGTTTTTT.

This sequence joins TRBV7-9 and TRBJ1-2, with D possibly being TRBD1 (6 bases). The ends were cut back, 3 bases at V and 7 bases at J, with 21 bases in the middle. Germline CDR1 SEHNR, CDR2 FQNEAQ (reference sequence). The CDR3 contains 16 residues. The CDR3 is CASSFGAAGASGGYTF. The CDR3 nucleotides read TGTGCCAGCAGCTTTGGGGCGGCAGGGGCCTCTGGTGGCTACACCTTC.

The chain uses TRBV7-9 and TRBJ1-5; 8 bases are shared with TRBD1. Looked up from germline, CDR1 is SEHNR and CDR2 is FQNEAQ (reference sequence). Unmatched junction bases numbered 5, after V lost 5 bases and J lost 2 bases. The CDR3 extends over 15 amino acids. The CDR3 sequence: CASSIGQGGNQPQHF. The CDR3 coding sequence is TGTGCCAGCAGCATCGGACAGGGCGGCAATCAGCCCCAGCATTTT. Supplemented by reference TRBV7-9 and TRBJ1-5, the full variable domain reads DTGVSQNPRHKITKRGQNVTFRCDPISEHNRLYWYRQTLGQGPEFLTYFQNEAQLEKSRLLSDRFSAERPKGSFSTLEIQRTEQGDSAMYLCASSIGQGGNQPQHFGDGTRLSIL.

This clone showed up just once. This chain joins TRBV2 and TRBJ2-7; tentative D call: TRBD1 (6 bases). V shed 6 bases and J shed 0 bases, with 9 bases lying between them. The CDR3 is made up of 13 amino acids. Germline V gene data show CDR1 as SNHLY and CDR2 as FYNNEI. The CDR3 DNA reads TGTGCCAGCAGGCAAGGGGGCTCCTACGAGCAGTACTTC. Its protein is CASRQGGSYEQYF.

Note on this clone: Other nucleotide sequences in the sample specify the same CDR3. The rearrangement uses TRBV7-6 and TRBJ1-1, with 8 bases identical to TRBD1. The germline gives CDR1 SGHVS, CDR2 FNYEAQ. V lost 3 bases, J lost 1 base, and 1 base stayed unmatched. The CDR3 covers 14 residues. CDR3 coding DNA: TGTGCCAGCAGCTTTGGACAGGGGAACACTGAAGCTTTCTTT. It is translated as CASSFGQGNTEAFF.

This clone was counted between two and nine times. The chain recombines TRBV14 with TRBJ2-3, with TRBD2 matching 9 bases. This CDR3 region has 14 residues. V lost 4 bases, J lost 14 bases, and 13 bases stayed unmatched. CDR1 and CDR2 from the germline V gene are SGHDN and FVKESK. This CDR3 reads CASSPGLASIAPYF. The DNA for the CDR3 is TGTGCCAGCAGCCCAGGACTAGCGAGTATCGCCCCGTATTTT.

This clone was counted between two and nine times. The J gene is TRBJ1-5, the V gene TRBV25-1; D possibly corresponds to TRBD1 (5 bases). Germline CDR1 MGHDK, CDR2 SYGVNS. The CDR3 is 13 amino acids. Trimming left V 4 bases short and J 2 bases short, with 6 bases between. CDR3 region: CASSAGGNQPQHF. CDR3 DNA sequence: TGTGCCAGCAGTGCGGGGGGCAATCAGCCCCAGCATTTT.

The CDR3 DNA sequence: TGTGCCAGCAGCGGTACAAGGACAGGCGAAAATTACAATGAGCAGTTCTTC. Residues: CASSGTRTGENYNEQFF. The gene calls are TRBV9 and TRBJ2-1; 7 nucleotides agree with TRBD1. This CDR3 has 17 residues. Germline CDR1 is SGDLS and CDR2 is YYNGEE. The trim removed 3 bases at V and 4 bases at J, leaving 13 bases unmatched.

The chain uses TRBV4-2 and TRBJ2-1, with TRBD2 matching 11 bases. V shed 3 bases, J shed 2 bases, and the junction held 6 bases outside the gene matches. Germline-derived CDR1 and CDR2 are LGHNA and YNFKEQ. The CDR3 is 17 residues long. This chain's CDR3 is CASSQETSGAAYNEQFF. The CDR3 region has the DNA TGTGCCAGCAGCCAGGAGACTAGCGGGGCCGCCTACAATGAGCAGTTCTTC.

The chain couples TRBV21-1 to TRBJ2-7; TRBD2, as called in the table, went unchecked against the DNA. TRBV21-1 is classified as a pseudogene. CDR3 length: 16 residues. DNA for the CDR3: TGTGCCAGCAGCAAAGATGGGCGGGGGGGCGTTTACGAGCAGTACTTC. Translated: CASSKDGRGGVYEQYF.